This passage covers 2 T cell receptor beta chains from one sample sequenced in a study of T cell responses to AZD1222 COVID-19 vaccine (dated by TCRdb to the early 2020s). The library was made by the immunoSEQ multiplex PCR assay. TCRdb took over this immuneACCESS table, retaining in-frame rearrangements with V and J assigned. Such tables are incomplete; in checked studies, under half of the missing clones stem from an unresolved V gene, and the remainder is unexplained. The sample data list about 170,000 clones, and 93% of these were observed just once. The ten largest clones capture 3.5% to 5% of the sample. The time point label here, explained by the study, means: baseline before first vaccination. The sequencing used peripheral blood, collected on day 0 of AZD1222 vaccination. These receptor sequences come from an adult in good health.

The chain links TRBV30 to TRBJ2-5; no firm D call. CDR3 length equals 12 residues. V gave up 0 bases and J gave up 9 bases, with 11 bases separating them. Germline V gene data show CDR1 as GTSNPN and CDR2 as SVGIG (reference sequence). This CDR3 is CAWSVTSQAQYF. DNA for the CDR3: TGTGCCTGGAGTGTAACCTCTCAGGCCCAGTACTTC.

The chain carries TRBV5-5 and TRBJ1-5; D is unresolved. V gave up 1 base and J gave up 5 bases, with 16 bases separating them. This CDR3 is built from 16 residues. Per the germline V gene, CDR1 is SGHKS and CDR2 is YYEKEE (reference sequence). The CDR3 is CASSLRLAIGDQPQHF. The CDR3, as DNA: TGTGCCAGCAGCTTGAGGTTGGCGATTGGGGATCAGCCCCAGCATTTT.